Following are 9 T cell receptor beta chains from one sample sequenced in a study of blood T cell repertoires in COVID-19. TCRdb's table, derived via immunoSEQ multiplex PCR, lists solely in-frame clones and lacks some. Of some 170,000 clones listed, around 87% were seen once; the top ten hold approximately 12%. The sequenced material came from peripheral blood. The source of these receptors is an older woman with COVID-19, enrolled during active disease.

The chain recombines TRBV9 with TRBJ2-1; weak D call: TRBD2 (5 bases). CDR3 length equals 16 residues. Trimming cost V 0 bases and J 0 bases, with 10 bases left between them. Germline loops: CDR1 SGDLS, CDR2 YYNGEE. The CDR3 spells CASSVGPGGSYNEQFF. The DNA of the CDR3 is TGTGCCAGCAGCGTAGGACCAGGAGGCTCCTACAATGAGCAGTTCTTC.

The chain employs TRBV20-1 and TRBJ1-1; no clear D. Germline V CDR1 and CDR2: DFQATT, SNEGSKA (reference sequence). This CDR3 is 13 amino acids long. Trimming pared 3 bases from V and 2 bases from J, leaving 10 bases between. This CDR3 is CSASEAVNTEAFF. The CDR3 nucleotides read TGCAGTGCTAGTGAGGCAGTCAACACTGAAGCTTTCTTT.

The rearrangement uses TRBV19 and TRBJ2-7, with TRBD1 matching 10 bases. Germline CDR1 is LNHDA and CDR2 is SQIVND (reference sequence). The CDR3 is made up of 15 amino acids. V lost 6 bases and J lost 5; bases outside the gene matches: 10. CDR3 sequence: CASRELGQGRDEQYF. CDR3 nucleotides: TGTGCCAGTAGGGAGCTGGGACAGGGGAGGGACGAGCAGTACTTC.

With respect to this clone: The junction departs from germline at one end; a sequencing error may be responsible. The chain carries TRBV5-1 and TRBJ2-1; 14 bases fit TRBD2. CDR3 size: 15 residues. Germline CDR1 and CDR2: SGHRS and YFSETQ. The CDR3 DNA sequence: TGCGCCAGCTCGCCGGGACTAGCGGGAGTTGTTGAGCCGATCTTC. Translating gives CASSPGLAGVVEPIF.

CDR3 coding DNA: TGCAGCGCCCCCGCGACAACGAACACCGGGGAGCTGTTTTTT. Translation: CSAPATTNTGELFF. J is TRBJ2-2 and V is TRBV29-1; no definite D call. The CDR3 totals 14 residues. Germline V CDR1 and CDR2: SQVTM, ANQGSEA. The germline V and J ends were trimmed by 7 bases and 0 bases, with 12 bases remaining between them.

The chain joins TRBV2 to TRBJ2-1, with TRBD1 as a possible D gene (7 bases). Germline loops: CDR1 SNHLY, CDR2 FYNNEI. Between the trimmed V and J ends, which lost 7 bases and 5 bases, there was a span of 15 bases. The CDR3 is 14 residues long. CDR3 amino acids: CASTRRRGHNEQFF. The CDR3 nucleotides read TGTGCCAGCACCAGAAGGAGGGGGCACAATGAGCAGTTCTTC.

This clone has only a few counts. The chain uses TRBV9 and TRBJ1-1, with TRBD1 as a possible D gene (6 bases). CDR1 and CDR2 from the germline V gene are SGDLS and YYNGEE. Trimming pared 3 bases from V and 1 base from J, leaving 16 bases between. The CDR3 is 16 amino acids. CDR3 nucleotides: TGTGCCAGCAGCGGATTAGGGTGGGGACAGAACACTGAAGCTTTCTTT. Translating it yields CASSGLGWGQNTEAFF.

This rearrangement joins TRBV5-4 to TRBJ1-5; D is possibly TRBD1 (6 bases). Germline values: CDR1 SGHNT, CDR2 YYREEE (reference sequence). This CDR3 spans 15 amino acids. V was pared by 3 bases and J by 2 bases, with 12 bases between. The CDR3 reads CASSSGTSRNQPQHF. The CDR3 DNA is TGTGCCAGCAGCTCAGGGACATCTCGCAATCAGCCCCAGCATTTT.

The V call is TRBV24-1, the J call TRBJ2-2; 10 nucleotides match TRBD2. Trimming at V came to 8 bases and at J to 3 bases, leaving 5 bases not matched to a gene. The CDR3 is 15 residues long. In germline, CDR1 is KGHDR, CDR2 SFDVKD. Here the CDR3 reads CATILAGAYTGELFF. CDR3 coding DNA: TGTGCCACCATCCTAGCGGGAGCCTACACCGGGGAGCTGTTTTTT.